One sample yielded the 11 T cell receptor beta chains listed below, sequenced in a study of long-term antiretroviral therapy in people with HIV. Survey-level resolution applied to immunoSEQ assay v3.0. Using immunoSEQ multiplex PCR, the repertoire was profiled, and TCRdb retains in-frame clones only, with some absent. The sample has under 35,000 clones; 85% to 95% are singletons. Here the sequenced sample was unsorted PBMCs, taken around 5 years after starting antiretroviral therapy. The source of these receptors is a woman between 45 and 65 years old with HIV.

This sequence joins TRBV19 and TRBJ2-5, with D unresolved. V was clipped by 4 bases and J by 2 bases, with 8 bases between them. The CDR3 loop spans 13 amino acids. Germline CDR1 is LNHDA and CDR2 is SQIVND (reference sequence). The CDR3 here is CASSNGRQETQYF. The CDR3 region has the DNA TGTGCCAGTAGTAACGGCAGACAAGAGACCCAGTACTTC.

The chain combines TRBV7-9 with TRBJ2-5; 12 nucleotides line up with TRBD2. Germline-derived CDR1 and CDR2 are SEHNR and FQNEAQ (reference sequence). Germline trimming cut 1 base from V and 4 bases from J; bases unmatched to any gene: 4. The CDR3 spans 16 residues. The CDR3 loop reads CASSLGTSGDVETQYF. The CDR3, as DNA: TGTGCCAGCAGCTTAGGGACTAGCGGGGATGTAGAGACCCAGTACTTC.

The gene calls are TRBV18 and TRBJ2-5; D unclear. Germline assignment: CDR1 KGHSH and CDR2 LQKENI. Trimming shortened V by 8 bases and J by 10 bases, and 17 bases separated the two germline ends. The CDR3 is made up of 12 amino acids. Here the CDR3 reads CASRLPGGLQYF. The CDR3 DNA reads as TGTGCCAGCCGGCTCCCCGGCGGCCTCCAGTACTTC.

This chain connects TRBV25-1 to TRBJ1-6, with unresolved D. Deletions cut 1 base from V and 8 bases from J, with 15 bases between. Per germline, CDR1 MGHDK and CDR2 SYGVNS. The CDR3 has 16 residues. CDR3 bases: TGTGCCAGCAGTGAATGGGTAGGGAGTATAGATTCACCCCTCCACTTT. As protein: CASSEWVGSIDSPLHF.

The chain combines TRBV7-2 with TRBJ2-1; 13 bases are shared with TRBD2. Germline values: CDR1 SGHTA, CDR2 FQGNSA. The trim removed 5 bases at V and 7 bases at J, leaving 5 bases unmatched. The CDR3 has 15 residues. The CDR3: CASSRTSGGVNEQFF. In DNA form, the CDR3 reads TGTGCCAGCAGCCGAACTAGCGGGGGGGTGAATGAGCAGTTCTTC.

The chain couples TRBV4-3 to TRBJ1-2, with D unresolved. The ends were cut back, 0 bases at V and 4 bases at J, with 15 bases in the middle. There are 16 residues in the CDR3. Germline CDR1 reads LGHNA; CDR2 reads YSLEER. The CDR3 loop is CASSQDSGSSPYGYTF. The CDR3 DNA sequence: TGCGCCAGCAGCCAAGATTCAGGCAGTAGTCCCTATGGCTACACCTTC.

Sample share makes this clone medium-sized. V is TRBV16 and J is TRBJ1-1, with D tentatively TRBD1 (6 bases). V was clipped by 4 bases and J by 2 bases, with 8 bases between them. Germline CDR1 and CDR2: KGHSY and FQNENV. The CDR3 has 13 residues. CDR3 loop: CASSRGGNTEAFF. DNA of the CDR3: TGTGCCAGCAGCCGGGGGGGCAACACTGAAGCTTTCTTT.

The rearrangement links TRBV6-1 to TRBJ1-2, with 9 bases that match TRBD1. J was trimmed by 4 bases and V by 2 bases; bases with no gene match: 5. Germline V lookup: CDR1 MNHNS, CDR2 SASEGT. CDR3 length: 15 amino acids. As DNA, the CDR3 is TGTGCCAGCAGTGAATGGGGGACAGGGACCTATGGCTACACCTTC. Amino acid sequence: CASSEWGTGTYGYTF.

J is TRBJ2-6 and V is TRBV7-3, with a tentative D call TRBD1 (5 bases). This CDR3 has 17 amino acids. V was clipped by 3 bases and J by 0 bases, with 12 bases between them. Germline V gives CDR1 SGHTA, CDR2 FQGTGA. The CDR3: CASSFGAPLSGANVLTF. The CDR3, as DNA: TGTGCCAGCAGCTTTGGGGCTCCCCTCTCTGGGGCCAACGTCCTGACTTTC.

This clone appeared a single time. The chain joins TRBV7-2 to TRBJ2-3; D may match TRBD1 or TRBD2 (6 bases each). Trimming took off 5 bases at V and 3 bases at J, with 15 bases between the two ends. In germline, CDR1 is SGHTA, CDR2 FQGNSA. The CDR3 is 15 residues long. For the CDR3, the DNA is TGTGCCAGCAGCGGCACGGGGGCGAATACAGATACGCAGTATTTT. Its translation: CASSGTGANTDTQYF.

The chain combines TRBV7-8 with TRBJ2-7; 7 bases fit TRBD1. The V and J ends lost 6 bases and 4 bases, in that order; junction bases with no gene match: 12. From germline, CDR1 is SGHVS and CDR2 FQNEAQ. CDR3 size: 15 residues. The CDR3 loop is CASRPDKTGKYEQYF. CDR3 in DNA: TGTGCCAGCAGACCCGACAAGACAGGGAAGTACGAGCAGTACTTC.